This T cell receptor (beta chain) was identified in a study of CXCR3-negative and CXCR3-positive naive CD8 T cells. Overall study results and limits: With respect to TRBV-TRBJ usage, naive CXCR3-negative and CXCR3-positive cells were similar; memory differed. Naive subsets did not differ in surface CD5, and the authors estimated TCR strength using properties of the TRB CDR3. Naive cells with CXCR3 showed TRB CDR3s that were more hydrophobic than those in CXCR3-negative naive cells.

Germline CDR1 is LNHDA and CDR2 is SQIVND (reference sequence). The CDR3 is 14 amino acids. Subsets of CD8+ T cells were each sorted in triplicate at roughly 300,000 cells apiece. CD45RO-CCR7+CD27+CD95- marked naive CD8+ T cells. Concerning this clonotype itself: The antigen remains undetermined.

Each TRB cDNA library was prepared by 5' RACE (with UMI labels). From the 5' RACE reads, TCRdb lists one entry per CDR3 protein and no DNA. The table lists around 66,000 distinct CDR3 sequences. V gene TRBV19 combines with J gene TRBJ2-1; TCRdb indicates TRBD1, and absent DNA this call remains unverified. The source is a human donor in good health. Some clones in this sample may be carry-over from other donors' samples. Source material: naive CXCR3+ CD8+ T cells from blood. Subset given: CD45RO-CCR7+CD27+CD95- naive CD8+ T cells expressing CXCR3 (TNR3+). The CDR3 protein is CATAPGTGSIEQFF.